These 18 T cell receptor beta chains came from one sample sequenced in a study of blood T cell repertoires in COVID-19. This table comes from immunoSEQ multiplex PCR, and its TCRdb copy is limited to in-frame clones, with some not included. The sample holds a few hundred thousand clones; approximately 84% are singletons and the top ten take about 0.93%. The material sequenced was PBMCs or T cells enriched from blood (not recorded which). The receptors derive from a woman in her 30s who had recovered from COVID-19.

The chain has TRBV28 and TRBJ1-2, with 10 bases matching TRBD1. Germline trimming cut 2 bases from V and 5 bases from J; bases unmatched to any gene: 5. The germline gives CDR1 MDHEN, CDR2 SYDVKM. This CDR3 is built from 15 residues. The CDR3 bases are TGTGCCAGCAGTTTAGAGACAGGGGGCGGGTATGGCTACACCTTC. Translated: CASSLETGGGYGYTF.

The chain is built from TRBV15 and TRBJ1-1; no clear D gene. Germline loops: CDR1 LNHNV, CDR2 YYDKDF (reference sequence). There are 14 residues in the CDR3. The V and J ends lost 4 bases and 1 base respectively, with 10 bases between them. The CDR3 here is CATSTLPPNTEAFF. DNA of the CDR3: TGTGCCACCAGCACCCTACCCCCGAACACTGAAGCTTTCTTT. Together with reference TRBV15 and TRBJ1-1, the CDR3 gives the full variable domain: DAMVIQNPRYQVTQFGKPVTLSCSQTLNHNVMYWYQQKSSQAPKLLFHYYDKDFNNEADTPDNFQSRRPNTSFCFLDIRSPGLGDTAMYLCATSTLPPNTEAFFGQGTRLTVV.

CDR3 sequence: CASPPGLQGANEKLFF. Written as DNA, the CDR3 is TGTGCCAGCCCCCCGGGATTACAGGGCGCTAATGAAAAACTGTTTTTT. V usage is TRBV3-1 (or the pseudogene TRBV3-2) and J usage is TRBJ1-4; the D gene is possibly TRBD1 (6 bases). Trimming removed 8 bases at V and 3 bases at J, with 19 bases between. This CDR3 comprises 16 residues. Looked up from germline, CDR1 is LGHDT and CDR2 is YNNKEL (reference sequence).

The chain joins TRBV28 to TRBJ2-1; D might be TRBD1 (6 bases). The CDR3 length is 13 residues. CDR1 is MDHEN, CDR2 SYDVKM, per germline. V lost 6 bases to trimming and J lost 7 bases, with 13 bases between them. CDR3: CASRQGLRNEQFF. CDR3 coding DNA: TGTGCCAGCAGGCAGGGGCTACGAAATGAGCAGTTCTTC.

The chain employs TRBV10-3 and TRBJ2-2; 9 bases map to TRBD1. This CDR3 has 14 amino acids. With V trimmed by 6 bases and J by 6 bases, 5 bases remained unmatched. Per the germline V gene, CDR1 is ENHRY and CDR2 is SYGVKD. The CDR3 region has the DNA TGTGCCATCAGACAGAGGACAGGGGCCGGGGAGCTGTTTTTT. Residues: CAIRQRTGAGELFF.

CDR3 in DNA: TGTGCCAGCAGTCCCAGGTCAGACTCCTACAATGAGCAGTTCTTC. It codes for CASSPRSDSYNEQFF. The gene calls are TRBV27 and TRBJ2-1; D unclear. V lost 5 bases to trimming and J lost 0 bases, with 11 bases between them. CDR1 and CDR2 from the germline V gene are MNHEY and SMNVEV (reference sequence). The CDR3 has 15 residues.

This chain links TRBV6-5 with TRBJ1-2; 12 bases fit TRBD1. Germline V gene data show CDR1 as MNHEY and CDR2 as SVGAGI. The CDR3 totals 14 residues. After removal of 4 bases from V and 8 bases from J, the junction contained 5 bases not matched to a gene. In DNA form, the CDR3 reads TGTGCCAGCAGTTCCGGGACAGGGGGCAAGGGCTACACCTTC. It specifies CASSSGTGGKGYTF.

J is TRBJ2-5 and V is TRBV25-1, with D perhaps matching TRBD1 (6 bases). The CDR3 has 14 amino acids. Germline V CDR1 and CDR2: MGHDK, SYGVNS. V lost 6 bases and J 4 bases, leaving 15 bases between the germline ends. Here the CDR3 reads CASRWGQAGETQYF. DNA of the CDR3: TGTGCCAGCAGGTGGGGGCAGGCCGGAGAGACCCAGTACTTC. Supplemented by reference TRBV25-1 and TRBJ2-5, the full variable domain reads EADIYQTPRYLVIGTGKKITLECSQTMGHDKMYWYQQDPGMELHLIHYSYGVNSTEKGDLSSESTVSRIRTEHFPLTLESARPSHTSQYLCASRWGQAGETQYFGPGTRLLVL.

As DNA, the CDR3 is TGTGCCAGCAGCGTAGGGCAGGTTAGCGGGGGTGAGACCCAGTACTTC. Protein: CASSVGQVSGGETQYF. The chain links TRBV9 to TRBJ2-5, with TRBD2 identical over 9 bases. V trimming: 0 bases; J trimming: 5 bases; junction bases outside the gene matches: 8. The V gene's germline CDR1 is SGDLS and CDR2 YYNGEE. CDR3 length: 16 residues.

Turning to this clone: In the same sample, other DNA sequences code for this CDR3. CDR3 amino acids: CASSPRRGYNEQFF. In nucleotides, the CDR3 is TGTGCCAGCAGTCCCCGGCGAGGGTACAATGAGCAGTTCTTC. The chain carries TRBV6-5 and TRBJ2-1; D possibly corresponds to TRBD2 (5 bases). The V and J ends lost 5 bases and 4 bases respectively, with 12 bases between them. Germline CDR1 and CDR2: MNHEY and SVGAGI. CDR3 length equals 14 residues.

This chain links TRBV4-2 with TRBJ2-7; 8 positions match TRBD2. The CDR3 length is 18 residues. CDR1 is LGHNA, CDR2 YNFKEQ, per germline. The ends lost 2 bases at V and 0 bases at J; junction bases unmatched: 12. CDR3 loop: CASSQIVLGGGSSYEQYF. The CDR3 bases are TGTGCCAGCAGCCAAATTGTCCTTGGCGGGGGGAGCTCCTACGAGCAGTACTTC.

The chain has TRBV11-3 and TRBJ1-2; D remains unclear. The V gene's germline CDR1 is SGHNT and CDR2 YENEEA. The CDR3 has 14 amino acids. V was pared by 1 base and J by 3 bases, with 9 bases between. The CDR3 loop is CASSLVHGDYGYTF. For the CDR3, the DNA is TGTGCCAGCAGCTTAGTGCACGGGGACTATGGCTACACCTTC.

The sample holds one count of this clone. The chain has TRBV7-8 and TRBJ2-2; 8 bases align to TRBD2. The CDR3 extends over 15 amino acids. Germline CDR1 is SGHVS and CDR2 is FQNEAQ. V was clipped by 5 bases and J by 5 bases; unmatched bases: 7. The CDR3 DNA sequence: TGTGCCAGCAGCCCCCAGCGGGGGCAGACCGGGGAGCTGTTTTTT. Residues: CASSPQRGQTGELFF.

The rearrangement uses TRBV18 and TRBJ2-7; D remains ambiguous. Germline V gene sequence: CDR1 KGHSH, CDR2 LQKENI. This CDR3 is 13 amino acids long. V lost 1 base, J lost 2 bases, and 6 bases lay in between. CDR3 nucleotides: TGTGCCAGCTCACCACAACAGACCTACGAGCAGTACTTC. Protein: CASSPQQTYEQYF.

The V gene is TRBV24-1, the J gene TRBJ2-5; weak D call: TRBD2 (6 bases). Germline V gives CDR1 KGHDR, CDR2 SFDVKD. Trimming took off 0 bases at V and 7 bases at J, with 8 bases between the two ends. The CDR3 sequence is 13 residues long. The CDR3 reads CATSDLPGGTQYF. The CDR3 DNA is TGTGCCACCAGTGATTTGCCCGGGGGGACCCAGTACTTC.

The gene calls are TRBV2 and TRBJ2-2; TRBD1 is a possible D gene (5 bases). The V end was cut by 7 bases, the J end by 5 bases, with 8 bases between. CDR3 length: 12 residues. Germline CDR1 SNHLY, CDR2 FYNNEI. As DNA, the CDR3 is TGTGCCAGCACCGACAGAACCGGGGAGCTGTTTTTT. This encodes CASTDRTGELFF.

The genes are TRBV7-9 and TRBJ1-4, with TRBD1 as a possible D gene (6 bases). Trimming stripped 1 base from V and 8 bases from J, with 14 bases between. This CDR3 has 15 amino acids. Germline assignment: CDR1 SEHNR and CDR2 FQNEAQ (reference sequence). The CDR3, as DNA: TGTGCCAGCAGCTTAGGGGACACAGGGAAGGAAAAACTGTTTTTT. This sequence encodes CASSLGDTGKEKLFF.

The gene calls are TRBV28 and TRBJ2-1, with D unclear. Germline values: CDR1 MDHEN, CDR2 SYDVKM. Trimming pared 2 bases from V and 9 bases from J, leaving 5 bases between. There are 11 residues in the CDR3. The CDR3 region has the DNA TGTGCCAGCAGTTTACCGGGTGAGCAGTTCTTC. As protein: CASSLPGEQFF.